A single T cell receptor beta chain is shown here with its context. Authors' processing steps: Estimates of nucleated cell counts were drawn from the amplification of reference gene primers. Profiling relied on immunoSEQ multiplex PCR, and the TCRdb table lists in-frame clones only, not all of them. V and J calls and clone size are copied from that table; D and trimming were computed from the DNA. The sample lists about 230,000 clones, more than 70% occurring once. This entry comes from a study of blood T cell repertoires in COVID-19. Across the whole study: Acute-phase and convalescent COVID-19 samples originated in the United States, Italy and Spain. The analysed material was cDNA or gDNA that came from T cells, B-cell-depleted T cells, or PBMCs.

CDR3 length: 18 residues. V trimming: 2 bases; J trimming: 0 bases; junction bases outside the gene matches: 9. The germline gives CDR1 KGHSH, CDR2 LQKENI. The sequence was obtained from an elderly man with acute or convalescent COVID-19. The sequenced material came from peripheral blood. The V and J genes are TRBV18 and TRBJ2-3; TRBD2 matches 9 bases. The CDR3 is CASSPSRSGGSSTDTQYF. In DNA form, the CDR3 reads TGTGCCAGCTCACCAAGTCGGAGCGGGGGGTCTAGCACAGATACGCAGTATTTT.